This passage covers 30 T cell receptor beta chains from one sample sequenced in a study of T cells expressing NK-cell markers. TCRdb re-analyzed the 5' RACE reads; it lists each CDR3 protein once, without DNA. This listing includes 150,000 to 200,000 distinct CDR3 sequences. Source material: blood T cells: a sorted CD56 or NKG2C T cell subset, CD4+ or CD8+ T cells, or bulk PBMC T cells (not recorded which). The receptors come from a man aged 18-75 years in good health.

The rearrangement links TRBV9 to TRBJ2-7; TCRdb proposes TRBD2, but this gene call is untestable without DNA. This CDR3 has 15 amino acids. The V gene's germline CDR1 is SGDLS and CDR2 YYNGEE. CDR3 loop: CASSPSGGPSYEQYF. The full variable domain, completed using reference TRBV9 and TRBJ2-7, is DSGVTQTPKHLITATGQRVTLRCSPRSGDLSVYWYQQSLDQGLQFLIQYYNGEERAKGNILERFSAQQFPDLHSELNLSSLELGDSALYFCASSPSGGPSYEQYFGPGTRLTVT.

This CDR3 is CASSSTGPMLHF. The V call is TRBV7-9, the J call TRBJ1-5. This CDR3 has 12 residues. The germline gives CDR1 SEHNR, CDR2 FQNEAQ (reference sequence).

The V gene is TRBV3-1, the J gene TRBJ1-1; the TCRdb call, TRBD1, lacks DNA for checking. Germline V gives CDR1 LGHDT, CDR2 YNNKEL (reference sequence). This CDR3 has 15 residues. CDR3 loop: CASSHKTGVNTEAFF.

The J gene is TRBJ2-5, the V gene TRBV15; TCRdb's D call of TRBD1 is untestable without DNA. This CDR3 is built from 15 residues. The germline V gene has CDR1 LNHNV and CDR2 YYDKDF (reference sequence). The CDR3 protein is CATRDTPGGVETQYF.

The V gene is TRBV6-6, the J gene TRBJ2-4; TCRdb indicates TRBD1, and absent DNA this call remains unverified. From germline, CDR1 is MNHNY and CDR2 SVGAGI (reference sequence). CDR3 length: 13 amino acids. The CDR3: CASIGDRQNIQYF.

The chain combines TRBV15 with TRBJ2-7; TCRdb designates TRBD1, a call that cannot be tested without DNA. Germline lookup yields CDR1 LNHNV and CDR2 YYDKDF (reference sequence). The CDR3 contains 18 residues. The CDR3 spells CATSRDLTPGTGGYEQYF.

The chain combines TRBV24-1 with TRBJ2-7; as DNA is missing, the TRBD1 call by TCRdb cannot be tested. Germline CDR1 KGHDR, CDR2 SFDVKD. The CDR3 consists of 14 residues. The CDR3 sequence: CATKPGQGGSEQYF.

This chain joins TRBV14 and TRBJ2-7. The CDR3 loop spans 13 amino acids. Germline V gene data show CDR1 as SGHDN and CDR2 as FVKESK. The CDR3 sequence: CASSHAAGHEQYF.

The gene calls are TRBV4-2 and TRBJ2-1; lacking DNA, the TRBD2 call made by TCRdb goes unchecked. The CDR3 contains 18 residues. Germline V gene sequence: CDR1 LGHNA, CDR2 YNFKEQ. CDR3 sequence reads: CASSQTPFGTSGNNEQFF.

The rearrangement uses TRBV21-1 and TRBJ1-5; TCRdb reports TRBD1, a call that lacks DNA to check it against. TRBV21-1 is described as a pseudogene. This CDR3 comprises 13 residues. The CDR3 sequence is CASRRAGDQPQHF.

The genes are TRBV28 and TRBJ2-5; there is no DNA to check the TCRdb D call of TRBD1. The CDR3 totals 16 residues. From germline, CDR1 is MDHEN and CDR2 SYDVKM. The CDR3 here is CASSLWKTEAQETQYF.

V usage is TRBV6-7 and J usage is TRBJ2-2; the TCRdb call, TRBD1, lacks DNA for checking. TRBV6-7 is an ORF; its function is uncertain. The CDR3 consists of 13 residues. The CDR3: CASRGGGTGELFF.

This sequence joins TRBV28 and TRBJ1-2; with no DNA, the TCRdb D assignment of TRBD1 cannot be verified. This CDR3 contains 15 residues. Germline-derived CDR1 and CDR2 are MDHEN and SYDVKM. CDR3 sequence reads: CASSFWGQTNYGYTF.

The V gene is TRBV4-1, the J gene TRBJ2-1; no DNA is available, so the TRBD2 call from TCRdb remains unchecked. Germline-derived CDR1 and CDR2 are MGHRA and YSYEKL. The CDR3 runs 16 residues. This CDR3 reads CASSQGSGLEANEQFF.

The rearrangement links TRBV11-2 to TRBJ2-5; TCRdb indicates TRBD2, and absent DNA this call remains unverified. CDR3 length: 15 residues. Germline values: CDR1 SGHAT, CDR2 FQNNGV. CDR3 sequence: CASSLTGGLQETQYF.

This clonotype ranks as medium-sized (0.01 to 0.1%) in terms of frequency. This CDR3 reads CASSLGPGRQETQYF. The rearrangement links TRBV7-9 to TRBJ2-5. Germline CDR1 reads SEHNR; CDR2 reads FQNEAQ (reference sequence). CDR3 length: 15 residues. The full variable domain, its missing parts supplied by reference TRBV7-9 and TRBJ2-5, is DTGVSQNPRHKITKRGQNVTFRCDPISEHNRLYWYRQTLGQGPEFLTYFQNEAQLEKSRLLSDRFSAERPKGSFSTLEIQRTEQGDSAMYLCASSLGPGRQETQYFGPGTRLLVL.

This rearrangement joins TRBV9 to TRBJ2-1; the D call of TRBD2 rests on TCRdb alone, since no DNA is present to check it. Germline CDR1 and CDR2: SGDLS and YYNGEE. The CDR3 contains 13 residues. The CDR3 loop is CASSVSPAGDQFF.

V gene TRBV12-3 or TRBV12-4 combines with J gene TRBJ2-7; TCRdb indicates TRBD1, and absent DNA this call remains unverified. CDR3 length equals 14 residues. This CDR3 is CASSFVGGLGEQYF.

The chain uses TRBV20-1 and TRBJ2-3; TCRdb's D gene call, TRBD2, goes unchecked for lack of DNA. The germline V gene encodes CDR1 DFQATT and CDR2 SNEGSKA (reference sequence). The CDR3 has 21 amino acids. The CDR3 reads CSASQPPPGLAGGLPTDTQYF.

CDR3 protein: CASSQELAGEREQYF. V gene TRBV3-1 combines with J gene TRBJ2-7; TCRdb's D call, TRBD2, is unchecked because there is no DNA. Germline V gene data show CDR1 as LGHDT and CDR2 as YNNKEL (reference sequence). The CDR3 spans 15 residues.

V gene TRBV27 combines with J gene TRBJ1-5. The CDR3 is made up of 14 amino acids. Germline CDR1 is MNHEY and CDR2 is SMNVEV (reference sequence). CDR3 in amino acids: CATRGIPSSSPQHF.

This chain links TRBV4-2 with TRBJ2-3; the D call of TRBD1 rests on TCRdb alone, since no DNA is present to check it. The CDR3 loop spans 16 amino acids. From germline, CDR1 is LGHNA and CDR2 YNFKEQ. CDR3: CASSQDPPGGTDTQYF.

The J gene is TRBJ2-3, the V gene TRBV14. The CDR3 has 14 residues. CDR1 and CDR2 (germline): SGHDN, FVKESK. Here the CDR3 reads CASSHNGITDTQYF.

The CDR3 sequence: CASSLVKPGQGDYNEQFF. The chain couples TRBV7-8 to TRBJ2-1; TCRdb gives TRBD1 as the D gene, but with no DNA this cannot be confirmed. The CDR3 extends over 18 amino acids. CDR1 SGHVS and CDR2 FQNEAQ come from the germline V gene.

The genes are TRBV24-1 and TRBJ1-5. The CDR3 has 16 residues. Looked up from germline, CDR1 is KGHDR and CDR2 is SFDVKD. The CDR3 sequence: CATSDLQSALKQPQHF.

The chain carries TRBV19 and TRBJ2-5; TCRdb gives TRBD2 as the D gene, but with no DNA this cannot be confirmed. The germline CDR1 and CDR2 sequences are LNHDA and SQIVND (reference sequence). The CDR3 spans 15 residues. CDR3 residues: CASSISGTSYKTQYF. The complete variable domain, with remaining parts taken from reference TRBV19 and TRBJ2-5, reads DGGITQSPKYLFRKEGQNVTLSCEQNLNHDAMYWYRQDPGQGLRLIYYSQIVNDFQKGDIAEGYSVSREKKESFPLTVTSAQKNPTAFYLCASSISGTSYKTQYFGPGTRLLVL.

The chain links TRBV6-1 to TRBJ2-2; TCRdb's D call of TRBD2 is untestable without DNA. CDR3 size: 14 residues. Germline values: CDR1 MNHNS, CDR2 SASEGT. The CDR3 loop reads CATAAGGNTGELFF.

The chain's CDR3 is CASSQGGGGEQYF. The chain is built from TRBV9 and TRBJ2-7; the D gene TCRdb calls, TRBD1, cannot be checked with no DNA. The CDR3 is made up of 13 amino acids. Germline CDR1 SGDLS, CDR2 YYNGEE.

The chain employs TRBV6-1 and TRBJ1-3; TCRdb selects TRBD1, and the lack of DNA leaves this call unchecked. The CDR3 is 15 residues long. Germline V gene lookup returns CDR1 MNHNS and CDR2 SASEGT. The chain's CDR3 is CASSTIGTAGNTIYF.

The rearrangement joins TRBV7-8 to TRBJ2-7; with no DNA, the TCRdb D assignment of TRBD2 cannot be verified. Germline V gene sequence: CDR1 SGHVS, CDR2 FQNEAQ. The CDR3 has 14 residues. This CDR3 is CASSLEVVGSEQYF.